This T cell receptor (beta chain) was retrieved from a study of control samples from healthy donors and cancer patients. Produced via immunoSEQ multiplex PCR; TCRdb's table is partial and in-frame only. The table lists around 94,000 clones, roughly 94% of them singletons, with 2% to 2.5% in the top ten. The V gene lost 4 bases and the J gene lost 8 bases, with 9 bases spanning the gap. The CDR3 is 13 residues long. CDR1 KGHSH and CDR2 LQKENI come from the germline V gene. The chain joins TRBV18 to TRBJ1-6; tentative D call: TRBD1 (6 bases). The specimen was blood. This TCR came from a woman between 18 and 30 years old in good health. The chain's CDR3 is CASSQEGDSPLHF. DNA of the CDR3: TGTGCCAGCTCACAAGAGGGGGATTCACCCCTCCACTTT. Based on the CDR3 plus reference TRBV18 and TRBJ1-6, the full variable domain is NAGVMQNPRHLVRRRGQEARLRCSPMKGHSHVYWYRQLPEEGLKFMVYLQKENIIDESGMPKERFSAEFPKEGPSILRIQQVVRGDSAAYFCASSQEGDSPLHFGNGTRLTVT.